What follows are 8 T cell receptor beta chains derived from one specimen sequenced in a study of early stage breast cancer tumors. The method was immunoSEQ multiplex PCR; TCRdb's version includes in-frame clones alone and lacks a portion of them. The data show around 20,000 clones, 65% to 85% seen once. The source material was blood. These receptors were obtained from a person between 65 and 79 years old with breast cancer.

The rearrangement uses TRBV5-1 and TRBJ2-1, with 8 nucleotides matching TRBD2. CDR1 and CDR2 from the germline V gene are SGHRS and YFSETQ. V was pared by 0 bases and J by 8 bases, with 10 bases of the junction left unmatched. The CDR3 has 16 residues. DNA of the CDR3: TGCGCCAGCAGCTTGGCAGGTAGCGGGGTGATCGATGAGCAGTTCTTC. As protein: CASSLAGSGVIDEQFF.

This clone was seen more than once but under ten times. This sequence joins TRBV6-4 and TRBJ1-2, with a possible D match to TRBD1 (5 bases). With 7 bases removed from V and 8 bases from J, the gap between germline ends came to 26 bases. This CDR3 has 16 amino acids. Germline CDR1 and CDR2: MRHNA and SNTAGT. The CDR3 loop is CASIDFGGRLYRGYTF. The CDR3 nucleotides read TGTGCCAGCATTGATTTTGGGGGGAGGCTCTATAGGGGCTACACCTTC.

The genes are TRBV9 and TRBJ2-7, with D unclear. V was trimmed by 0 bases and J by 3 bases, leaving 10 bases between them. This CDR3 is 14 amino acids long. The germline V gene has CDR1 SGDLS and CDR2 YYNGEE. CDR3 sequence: CASSVAMAGYEQYF. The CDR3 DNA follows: TGTGCCAGCAGCGTAGCTATGGCAGGCTACGAGCAGTACTTC.

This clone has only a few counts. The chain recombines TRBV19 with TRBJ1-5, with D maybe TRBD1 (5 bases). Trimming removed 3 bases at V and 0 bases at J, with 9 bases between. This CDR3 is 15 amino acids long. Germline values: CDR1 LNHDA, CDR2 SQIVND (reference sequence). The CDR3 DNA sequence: TGTGCCAGTAGTATGCTAGGGGCTAGCAATCAGCCCCAGCATTTT. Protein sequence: CASSMLGASNQPQHF.

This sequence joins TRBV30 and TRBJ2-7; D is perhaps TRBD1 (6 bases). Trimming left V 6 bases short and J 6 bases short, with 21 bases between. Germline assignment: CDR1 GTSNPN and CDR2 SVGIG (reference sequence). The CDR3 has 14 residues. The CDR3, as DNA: TGTGCCTGTGCGCGGGCTCAGGGGCTAGGCGAGCAGTACTTC. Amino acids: CACARAQGLGEQYF.

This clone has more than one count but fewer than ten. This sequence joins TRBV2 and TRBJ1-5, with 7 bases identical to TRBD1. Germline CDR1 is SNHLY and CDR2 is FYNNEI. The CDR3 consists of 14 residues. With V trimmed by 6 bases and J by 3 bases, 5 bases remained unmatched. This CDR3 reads CASRITGDNQPQHF. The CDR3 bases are TGTGCCAGCAGAATTACAGGGGACAATCAGCCCCAGCATTTT.

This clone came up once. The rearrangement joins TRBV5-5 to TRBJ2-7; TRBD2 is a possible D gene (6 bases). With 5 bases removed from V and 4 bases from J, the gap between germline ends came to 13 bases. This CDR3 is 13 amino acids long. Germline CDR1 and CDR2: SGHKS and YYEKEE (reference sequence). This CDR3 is CASSETAGYEQYF. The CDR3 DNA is TGTGCCAGCAGTGAGACGGCGGGGTACGAGCAGTACTTC.

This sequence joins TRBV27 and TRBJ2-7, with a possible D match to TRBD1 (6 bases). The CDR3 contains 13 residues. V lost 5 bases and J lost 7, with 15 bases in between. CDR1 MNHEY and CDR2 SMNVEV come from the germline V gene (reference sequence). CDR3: CASSAQGLQEQYF. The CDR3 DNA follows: TGTGCCAGCAGTGCTCAGGGGCTCCAGGAGCAGTACTTC.